These 12 T cell receptor beta chains were all obtained from the same sample, sequenced in a study of T cells after yellow fever vaccination. TCRdb re-called the 5' RACE reads through MiXCR, storing one row per CDR3 protein. The sample has roughly 120,000 distinct CDR3 sequences; nearly 7.5% are singletons. The specimen was CD4+ T cells sorted from PBMCs, collected 10 days after the first yellow fever vaccination. These TCRs come from a man aged 18 to 35 who received the YFV17D yellow fever vaccine.

Of note for this clonotype: This may come from a read error, since a much larger clone is one base off. This rearrangement joins TRBV11-1 to TRBJ2-1; TRBD2 is a possible D gene (7 bases). This CDR3 is 18 amino acids long. Germline V gene lookup returns CDR1 SGHAT and CDR2 FQDESV (reference sequence). The CDR3 region is CVSSLGSFLRGPYNEQFF. As DNA, the CDR3 is TGTGTCAGCAGCTTAGGGTCCTTTTTGCGGGGGCCCTACAATGAGCAGTTCTTC. Using reference TRBV11-1 and TRBJ2-1 for the parts outside the CDR3, the full variable domain is EAEVAQSPRYKITEKSQAVAFWCDPISGHATLYWYRQILGQGPELLVQFQDESVVDDSQLPKDRFSAERLKGVDSTLKIQPAELGDSAMYLCVSSLGSFLRGPYNEQFFGPGTRLTVL.

The V gene is TRBV7-9, the J gene TRBJ2-1; 8 nucleotides line up with TRBD2. The CDR3 is 15 amino acids. V lost 8 bases to trimming and J lost 8 bases; unmatched junction nucleotides: 14. CDR1 and CDR2 from the germline V gene are SEHNR and FQNEAQ (reference sequence). The CDR3 region has the DNA TGTGCCAGCGGCACGCCGGGACTAGTCAGCGATGAGCAGTTCTTC. It translates to CASGTPGLVSDEQFF.

At least ten counts were recorded for this clonotype. This chain links TRBV2 with TRBJ1-2; unclear D gene. V gave up 5 bases and J gave up 5 bases, with 15 bases separating them. Germline CDR1 and CDR2: SNHLY and FYNNEI. CDR3 length: 14 amino acids. This CDR3 reads CASSQSYSGYGYTF. For the CDR3, the DNA is TGTGCCAGCAGTCAGTCCTACTCCGGGTATGGCTACACCTTC.

This clonotype was found many times. The rearrangement uses TRBV7-2 and TRBJ1-2, with a tentative D call TRBD1 (5 bases). The CDR3 is 14 residues long. CDR1 and CDR2 from the germline V gene are SGHTA and FQGNSA. V was clipped by 6 bases and J by 2 bases, with 13 bases between them. Written as DNA, the CDR3 is TGTGCCAGCAGATTTGGGGGGACCAACTATGGCTACACCTTC. Protein product: CASRFGGTNYGYTF.

A note on this clonotype: One end of the junction does not line up with germline, which may come from a read error. The chain combines TRBV5-1 with TRBJ2-1, with 7 bases matching TRBD2. Germline loops: CDR1 SGHRS, CDR2 YFSETQ. The CDR3 extends over 15 amino acids. CDR3 coding DNA: TGCTCCAGCAGCTTACGCGGGAGCTCCTACAATGAGCAGTTCTTC. It encodes CSSSLRGSSYNEQFF.

This clonotype is a singleton in its sample. V usage is TRBV30 and J usage is TRBJ2-5, with 8 bases matching TRBD1. The J segment lost 9 bases and the V segment lost 3 bases, leaving 12 bases of the junction unmatched. The V gene's germline CDR1 is GTSNPN and CDR2 SVGIG (reference sequence). This CDR3 is built from 14 residues. This CDR3 reads CAWSPPGQVSPQYF. CDR3 in DNA: TGTGCCTGGAGCCCTCCGGGACAGGTGTCGCCCCAGTACTTC.

There are many counts of this clonotype. The rearrangement uses TRBV5-6 and TRBJ2-1; 8 bases map to TRBD2. This CDR3 spans 16 amino acids. V was clipped by 3 bases and J by 7 bases; unmatched bases: 12. Germline CDR1 reads SGHDT; CDR2 reads YYEEEE. CDR3 amino acids: CASSYYGGGSSNEQFF. DNA for the CDR3: TGTGCCAGCAGCTACTACGGGGGGGGCAGTAGTAATGAGCAGTTCTTC.

This clonotype was seen only a few times. The CDR3 protein is CASSFRRDNEKLFF. CDR3 sequence (DNA): TGTGCCAGCAGCTTTCGCAGGGATAATGAAAAACTGTTTTTT. The V gene is TRBV7-9, the J gene TRBJ1-4; TRBD1 might be the D (5 bases). Per the germline V gene, CDR1 is SEHNR and CDR2 is FQNEAQ (reference sequence). V lost 3 bases and J 4 bases, leaving 9 bases between the germline ends. The length of the CDR3 is 14 residues.

This clonotype was observed many times. The V call is TRBV5-1, the J call TRBJ2-1; maybe TRBD1 (5 bases). Germline CDR1 and CDR2: SGHRS and YFSETQ. The germline V and J ends were trimmed by 0 bases and 7 bases, with 11 bases remaining between them. The CDR3 length is 14 residues. CDR3 in amino acids: CASSLGGPWNEQFF. As DNA, the CDR3 is TGCGCCAGCAGCTTGGGGGGCCCCTGGAATGAGCAGTTCTTC.

This clonotype was seen a few times. A much more abundant neighbour one base away suggests this may be a read error. In DNA form, the CDR3 reads TGTGCCTGCAGCCCCTACCTGGGGAACTCCTACAATGAGCAGTTCTTC. Its translation is CACSPYLGNSYNEQFF. The gene calls are TRBV12-3 or TRBV12-4 and TRBJ2-1, with D hard to call. This CDR3 spans 16 amino acids.

This clonotype was observed many times. The genes are TRBV20-1 and TRBJ2-1, with 11 bases matching TRBD2. V dropped 1 base and J dropped 4; count of bases not matched to a gene: 0. The germline gives CDR1 DFQATT, CDR2 SNEGSKA (reference sequence). This CDR3 spans 14 amino acids. In DNA, the CDR3 is TGCAGTGCTAGAGGACTAGCGGGGTACAATGAGCAGTTCTTC. Encoded protein: CSARGLAGYNEQFF.

This clonotype was observed a handful of times. V and J are TRBV7-2 and TRBJ1-2; D uncertain. The CDR3 consists of 12 residues. The ends were cut back, 5 bases at V and 8 bases at J, with 12 bases in the middle. Germline CDR1 SGHTA, CDR2 FQGNSA. CDR3 protein: CASSLDSRGYTF. CDR3 bases: TGTGCCAGCAGCCTTGATTCCCGCGGCTACACCTTC.